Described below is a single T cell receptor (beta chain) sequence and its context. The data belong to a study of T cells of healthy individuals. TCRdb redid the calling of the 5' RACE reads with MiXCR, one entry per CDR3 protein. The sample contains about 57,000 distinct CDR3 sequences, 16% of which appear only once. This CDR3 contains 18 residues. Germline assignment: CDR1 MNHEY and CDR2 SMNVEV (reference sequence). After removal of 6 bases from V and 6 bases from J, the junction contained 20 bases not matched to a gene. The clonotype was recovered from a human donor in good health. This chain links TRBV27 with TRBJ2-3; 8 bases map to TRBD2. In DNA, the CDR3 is TGTGCCAGCAGGCCCTATACATCCTTAGCGGGGAAAATGGATACGCAGTATTTT. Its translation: CASRPYTSLAGKMDTQYF.